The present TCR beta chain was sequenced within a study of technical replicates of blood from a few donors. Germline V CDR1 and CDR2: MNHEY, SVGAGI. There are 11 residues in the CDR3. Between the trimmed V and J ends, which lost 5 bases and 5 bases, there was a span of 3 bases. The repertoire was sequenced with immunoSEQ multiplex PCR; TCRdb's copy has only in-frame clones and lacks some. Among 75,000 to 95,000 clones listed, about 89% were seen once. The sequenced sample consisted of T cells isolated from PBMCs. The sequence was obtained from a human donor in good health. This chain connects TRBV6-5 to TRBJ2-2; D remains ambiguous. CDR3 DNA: TGTGCCAGCAGTGAGACCGGGGAGCTGTTTTTT. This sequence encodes CASSETGELFF.